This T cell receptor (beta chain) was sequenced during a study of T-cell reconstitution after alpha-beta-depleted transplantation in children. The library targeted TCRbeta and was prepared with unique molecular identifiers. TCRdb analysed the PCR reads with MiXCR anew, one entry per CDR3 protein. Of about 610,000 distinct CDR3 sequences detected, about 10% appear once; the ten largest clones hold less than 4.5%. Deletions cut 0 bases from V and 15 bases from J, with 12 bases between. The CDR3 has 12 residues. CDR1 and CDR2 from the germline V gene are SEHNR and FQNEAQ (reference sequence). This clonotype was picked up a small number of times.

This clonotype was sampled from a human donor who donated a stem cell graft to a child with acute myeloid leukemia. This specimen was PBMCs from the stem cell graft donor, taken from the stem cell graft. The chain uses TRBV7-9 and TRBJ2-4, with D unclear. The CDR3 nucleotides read TGTGCCAGCAGCTTAGCGCGGTTTGCCCGGTACTTC. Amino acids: CASSLARFARYF.